These 8 T cell receptor beta chains came from one sample sequenced in a study of blood T cell repertoires in COVID-19. Some clones are missing from TCRdb's copy, which holds only in-frame ones; the method was immunoSEQ multiplex PCR. In the table there are some 100,000 clones, around four fifths of which are singletons. The specimen was peripheral blood. These receptors were taken from an older woman with active or convalescent COVID-19.

The rearrangement joins TRBV19 to TRBJ1-1; no clear D. This CDR3 has 13 amino acids. Germline CDR1 LNHDA, CDR2 SQIVND (reference sequence). Trimming took off 5 bases at V and 3 bases at J, with 10 bases between the two ends. CDR3 sequence: CASSVGGYTEAFF. In nucleotides, the CDR3 is TGTGCCAGTAGTGTTGGAGGATACACTGAAGCTTTCTTT.

This clone was counted once. The V gene is TRBV19, the J gene TRBJ1-6, with unresolved D. The germline V and J ends were trimmed by 7 bases and 11 bases, with 15 bases remaining between them. The CDR3 has 13 residues. Looked up from germline, CDR1 is LNHDA and CDR2 is SQIVND (reference sequence). The CDR3 nucleotides are TGTGCCAGTAAGAGGGAGGCTCTAGCACCCCTCCACTTT. Protein sequence: CASKREALAPLHF.

This clone appeared once. V usage is TRBV5-1 and J usage is TRBJ2-1, with 9 bases matching TRBD2. Germline V gene lookup returns CDR1 SGHRS and CDR2 YFSETQ. This CDR3 has 16 residues. The junction had 12 bases not matched to a gene; V was cut back by 7 bases and J by 4 bases. The CDR3 reads CASSPLASGVYNEQFF. The CDR3, as DNA: TGCGCCAGCTCCCCCCTAGCTAGCGGGGTATACAATGAGCAGTTCTTC.

V gene TRBV5-1 combines with J gene TRBJ2-6, with 10 bases matching TRBD1. Germline V lookup: CDR1 SGHRS, CDR2 YFSETQ. The CDR3 extends over 18 amino acids. Trimming took 4 bases from V and 0 from J; bases not matched to a gene: 7. The CDR3 is CASSPRTGGFSGANVLTF. CDR3 sequence (DNA): TGCGCCAGCAGCCCCCGGACAGGGGGTTTCTCTGGGGCCAACGTCCTGACTTTC.

This clone was seen a few times. The chain is built from TRBV7-9 and TRBJ1-6; D is unresolved. The CDR3 spans 12 residues. Trimming removed 4 bases at V and 8 bases at J, with 6 bases between. The V gene's germline CDR1 is SEHNR and CDR2 FQNEAQ (reference sequence). The CDR3 region has the DNA TGTGCCAGCAGCTCGAGCTATTCACCCCTCCACTTT. Translating gives CASSSSYSPLHF.

The V gene is TRBV19, the J gene TRBJ2-4; maybe TRBD2 (7 bases). The germline V gene has CDR1 LNHDA and CDR2 SQIVND (reference sequence). V lost 2 bases and J lost 6, with 11 bases in between. CDR3 length: 14 residues. Written as DNA, the CDR3 is TGTGCCAGTAGTATACCCGGGGGGCGAAACATTCAGTACTTC. Amino acid sequence: CASSIPGGRNIQYF.

V usage is TRBV3-1 (or the pseudogene TRBV3-2) and J usage is TRBJ2-3; D is perhaps TRBD1 (6 bases). This CDR3 is 14 amino acids long. V lost 1 base, J lost 6 bases, and 11 bases lay in between. Germline lookup yields CDR1 LGHDT and CDR2 YNNKEL (reference sequence). CDR3: CASSQGTAPDTQYF. CDR3 in DNA: TGTGCCAGCAGCCAAGGGACAGCCCCGGATACGCAGTATTTT.

The CDR3 DNA reads as TGTGCCAGCAGCCAAGGGACAGGGAATCAGCCCCAGCATTTT. It yields the protein CASSQGTGNQPQHF. The chain is built from TRBV7-9 and TRBJ1-5; TRBD1 matches at 9 bases. V dropped 5 bases and J dropped 4; count of bases not matched to a gene: 3. The CDR3 runs to 14 residues. Germline lookup yields CDR1 SEHNR and CDR2 FQNEAQ (reference sequence).